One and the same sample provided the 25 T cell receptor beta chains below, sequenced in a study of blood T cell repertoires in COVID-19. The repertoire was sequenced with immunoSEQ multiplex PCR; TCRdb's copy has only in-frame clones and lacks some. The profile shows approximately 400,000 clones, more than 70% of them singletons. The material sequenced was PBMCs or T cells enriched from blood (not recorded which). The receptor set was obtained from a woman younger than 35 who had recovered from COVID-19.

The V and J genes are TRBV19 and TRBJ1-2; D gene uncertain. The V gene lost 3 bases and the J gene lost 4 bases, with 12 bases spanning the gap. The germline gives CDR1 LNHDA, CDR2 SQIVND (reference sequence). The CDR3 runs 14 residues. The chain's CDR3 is CASSIGSTVYGYTF. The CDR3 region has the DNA TGTGCCAGTAGTATCGGTTCAACGGTCTATGGCTACACCTTC. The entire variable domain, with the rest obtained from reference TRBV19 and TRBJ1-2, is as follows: DGGITQSPKYLFRKEGQNVTLSCEQNLNHDAMYWYRQDPGQGLRLIYYSQIVNDFQKGDIAEGYSVSREKKESFPLTVTSAQKNPTAFYLCASSIGSTVYGYTFGSGTRLTVV.

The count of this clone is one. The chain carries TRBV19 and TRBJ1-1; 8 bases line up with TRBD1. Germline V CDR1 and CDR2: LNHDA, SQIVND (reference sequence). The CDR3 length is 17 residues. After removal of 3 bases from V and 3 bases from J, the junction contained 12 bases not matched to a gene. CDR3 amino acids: CASSIGWGRGRDTEAFF. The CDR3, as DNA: TGTGCCAGTAGTATTGGGTGGGGCAGGGGGCGCGACACTGAAGCTTTCTTT.

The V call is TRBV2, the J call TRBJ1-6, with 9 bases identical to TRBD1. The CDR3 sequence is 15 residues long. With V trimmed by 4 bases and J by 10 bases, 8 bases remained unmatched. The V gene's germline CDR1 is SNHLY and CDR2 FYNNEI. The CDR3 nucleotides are TGTGCCAGCAGTGGTGGGACAGGGAGGGCATCACCCCTCCACTTT. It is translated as CASSGGTGRASPLHF. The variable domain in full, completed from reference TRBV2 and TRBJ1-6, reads EPEVTQTPSHQVTQMGQEVILRCVPISNHLYFYWYRQILGQKVEFLVSFYNNEISEKSEIFDDQFSVERPDGSNFTLKIRSTKLEDSAMYFCASSGGTGRASPLHFGNGTRLTVT.

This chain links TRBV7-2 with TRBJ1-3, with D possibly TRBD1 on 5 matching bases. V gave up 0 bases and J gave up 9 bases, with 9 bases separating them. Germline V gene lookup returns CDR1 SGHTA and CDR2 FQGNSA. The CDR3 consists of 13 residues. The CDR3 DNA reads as TGTGCCAGCAGCTTAGCCGAAGGGGTCACCATATATTTT. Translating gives CASSLAEGVTIYF.

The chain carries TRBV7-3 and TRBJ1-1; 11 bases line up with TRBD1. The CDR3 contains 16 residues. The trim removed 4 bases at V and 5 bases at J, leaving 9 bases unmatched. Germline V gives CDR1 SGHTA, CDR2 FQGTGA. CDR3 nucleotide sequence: TGTGCCAGCAGCTCCGGACAGGGGGCGATGAGAACTGAAGCTTTCTTT. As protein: CASSSGQGAMRTEAFF.

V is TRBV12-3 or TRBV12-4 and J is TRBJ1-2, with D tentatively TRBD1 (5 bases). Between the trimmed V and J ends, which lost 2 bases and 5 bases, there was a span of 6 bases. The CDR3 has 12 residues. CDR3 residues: CASSLRQYGYTF. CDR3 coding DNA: TGTGCCAGCAGTTTAAGACAGTATGGCTACACCTTC.

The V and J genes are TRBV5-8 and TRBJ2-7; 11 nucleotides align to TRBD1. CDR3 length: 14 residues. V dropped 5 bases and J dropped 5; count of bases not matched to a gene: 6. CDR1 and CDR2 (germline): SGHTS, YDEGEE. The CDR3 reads CASRKDRGPHEQYF. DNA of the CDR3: TGTGCCAGCAGGAAGGACAGGGGGCCCCACGAGCAGTACTTC.

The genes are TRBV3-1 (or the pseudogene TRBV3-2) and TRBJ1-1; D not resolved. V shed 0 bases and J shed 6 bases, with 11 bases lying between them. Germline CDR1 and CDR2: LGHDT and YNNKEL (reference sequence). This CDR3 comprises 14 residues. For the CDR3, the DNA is TGTGCCAGCAGCCAAGATAGGAGAACTTCTGAAGCTTTCTTT. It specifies CASSQDRRTSEAFF.

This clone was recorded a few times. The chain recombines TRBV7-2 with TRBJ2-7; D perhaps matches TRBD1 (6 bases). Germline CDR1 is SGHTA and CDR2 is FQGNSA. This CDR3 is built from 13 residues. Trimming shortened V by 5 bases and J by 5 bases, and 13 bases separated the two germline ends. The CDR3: CASSAQGFHEQYF. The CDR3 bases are TGTGCCAGCAGCGCACAGGGTTTCCACGAGCAGTACTTC.

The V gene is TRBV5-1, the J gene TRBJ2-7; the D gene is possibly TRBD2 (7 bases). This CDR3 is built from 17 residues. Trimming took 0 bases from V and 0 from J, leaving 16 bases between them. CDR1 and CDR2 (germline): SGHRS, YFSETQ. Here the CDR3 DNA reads TGCGCCAGCAGCTTGGCAGTCGGGGGGCCTAGCTCCTACGAGCAGTACTTC. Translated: CASSLAVGGPSSYEQYF.

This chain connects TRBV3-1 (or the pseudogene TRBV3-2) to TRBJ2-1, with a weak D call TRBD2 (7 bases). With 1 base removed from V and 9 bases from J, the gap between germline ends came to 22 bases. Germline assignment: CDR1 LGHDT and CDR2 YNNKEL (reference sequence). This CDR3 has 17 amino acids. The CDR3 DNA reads TGTGCCAGCAGCCAAGGGGAAGGGGGGGCTACTCGGGGTGAGCAGTTCTTC. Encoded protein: CASSQGEGGATRGEQFF.

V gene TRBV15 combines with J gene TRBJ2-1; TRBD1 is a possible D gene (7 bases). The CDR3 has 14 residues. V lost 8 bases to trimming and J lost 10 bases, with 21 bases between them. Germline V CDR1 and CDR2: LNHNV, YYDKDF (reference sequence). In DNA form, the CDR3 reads TGTGCCACCCGGCGGGACAGTGGAAAAAAAGAGCAGTTCTTC. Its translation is CATRRDSGKKEQFF.

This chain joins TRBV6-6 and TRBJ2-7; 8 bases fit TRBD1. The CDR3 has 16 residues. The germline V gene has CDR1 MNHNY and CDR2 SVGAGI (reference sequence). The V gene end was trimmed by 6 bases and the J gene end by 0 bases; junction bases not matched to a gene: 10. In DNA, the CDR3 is TGTGCCAGCAGCTCTTCCAGGGGGCTTACCTCCTACGAGCAGTACTTC. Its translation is CASSSSRGLTSYEQYF.

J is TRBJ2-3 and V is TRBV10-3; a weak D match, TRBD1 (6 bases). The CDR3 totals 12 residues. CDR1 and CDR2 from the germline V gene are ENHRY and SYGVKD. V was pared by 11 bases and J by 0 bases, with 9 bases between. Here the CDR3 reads CAAGQSTDTQYF. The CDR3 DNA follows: TGTGCCGCCGGACAGAGCACAGATACGCAGTATTTT.

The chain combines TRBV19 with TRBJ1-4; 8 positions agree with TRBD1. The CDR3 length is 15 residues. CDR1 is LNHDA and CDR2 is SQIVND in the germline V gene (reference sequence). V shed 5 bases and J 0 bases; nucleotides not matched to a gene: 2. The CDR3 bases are TGTGCCAGTAGTGTACAGGGGGCAACTAATGAAAAACTGTTTTTT. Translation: CASSVQGATNEKLFF.

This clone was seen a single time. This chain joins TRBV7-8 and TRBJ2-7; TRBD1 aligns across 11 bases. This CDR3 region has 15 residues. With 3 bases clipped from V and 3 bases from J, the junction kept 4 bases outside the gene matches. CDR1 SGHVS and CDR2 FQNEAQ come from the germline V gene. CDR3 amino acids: CASSFPGQGGYEQYF. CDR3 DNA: TGTGCCAGCAGCTTCCCGGGACAGGGGGGCTACGAGCAGTACTTC.

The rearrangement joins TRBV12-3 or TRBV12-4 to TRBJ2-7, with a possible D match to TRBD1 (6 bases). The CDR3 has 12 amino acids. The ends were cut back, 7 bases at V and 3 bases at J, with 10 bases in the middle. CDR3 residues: CASTLDSYEQYF. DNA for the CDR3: TGTGCCAGCACCCTGGACAGCTACGAGCAGTACTTC.

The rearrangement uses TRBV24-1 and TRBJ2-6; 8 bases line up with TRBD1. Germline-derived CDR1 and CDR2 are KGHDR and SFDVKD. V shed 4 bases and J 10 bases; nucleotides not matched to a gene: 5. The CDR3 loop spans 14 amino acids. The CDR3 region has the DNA TGTGCCACCAGTGAATCAGGGGGCTCTAACGTCCTGACTTTC. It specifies CATSESGGSNVLTF.

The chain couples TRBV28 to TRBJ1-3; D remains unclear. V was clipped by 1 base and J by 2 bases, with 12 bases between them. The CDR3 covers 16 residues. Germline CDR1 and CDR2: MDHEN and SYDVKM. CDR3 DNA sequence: TGTGCCAGCAGTTTATCTCTACCCACGACTGGAAACACCATATATTTT. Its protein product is CASSLSLPTTGNTIYF.

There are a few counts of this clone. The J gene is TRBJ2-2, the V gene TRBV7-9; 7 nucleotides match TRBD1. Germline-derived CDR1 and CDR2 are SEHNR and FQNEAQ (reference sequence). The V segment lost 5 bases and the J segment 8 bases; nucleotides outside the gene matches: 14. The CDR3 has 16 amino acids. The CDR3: CASSTTSGQNLGELFF. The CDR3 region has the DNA TGTGCCAGCAGCACTACCTCGGGACAGAATCTTGGGGAGCTGTTTTTT.

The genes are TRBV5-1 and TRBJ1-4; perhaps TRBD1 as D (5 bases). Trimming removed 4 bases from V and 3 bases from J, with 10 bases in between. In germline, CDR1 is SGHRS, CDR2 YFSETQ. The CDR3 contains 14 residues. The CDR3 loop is CASSRGDSNEKLFF. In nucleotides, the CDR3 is TGCGCCAGCAGCCGAGGGGACTCTAATGAAAAACTGTTTTTT. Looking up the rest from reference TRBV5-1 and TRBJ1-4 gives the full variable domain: KAGVTQTPRYLIKTRGQQVTLSCSPISGHRSVSWYQQTPGQGLQFLFEYFSETQRNKGNFPGRFSGRQFSNSRSEMNVSTLELGDSALYLCASSRGDSNEKLFFGSGTQLSVL.

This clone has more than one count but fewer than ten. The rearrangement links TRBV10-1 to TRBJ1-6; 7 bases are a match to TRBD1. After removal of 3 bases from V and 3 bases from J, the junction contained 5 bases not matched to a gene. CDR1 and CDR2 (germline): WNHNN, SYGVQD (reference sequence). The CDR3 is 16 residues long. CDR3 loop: CASSDPRTGYNSPLHF. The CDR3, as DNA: TGCGCCAGCAGTGACCCCAGGACAGGCTATAATTCACCCCTCCACTTT.

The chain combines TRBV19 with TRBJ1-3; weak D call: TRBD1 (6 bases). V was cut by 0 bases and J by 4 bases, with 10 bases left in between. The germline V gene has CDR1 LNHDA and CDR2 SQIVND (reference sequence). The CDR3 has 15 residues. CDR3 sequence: CASSIEGASGNTIYF. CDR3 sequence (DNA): TGTGCCAGTAGTATAGAGGGGGCGAGCGGAAACACCATATATTTT.

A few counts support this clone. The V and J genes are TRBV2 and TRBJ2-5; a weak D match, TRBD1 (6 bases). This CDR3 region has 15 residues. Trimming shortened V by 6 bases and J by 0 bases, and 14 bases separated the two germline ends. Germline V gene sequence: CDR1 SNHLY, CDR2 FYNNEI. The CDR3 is CASRGQFGYQETQYF. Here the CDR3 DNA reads TGTGCCAGCAGAGGACAGTTTGGGTACCAAGAGACCCAGTACTTC.

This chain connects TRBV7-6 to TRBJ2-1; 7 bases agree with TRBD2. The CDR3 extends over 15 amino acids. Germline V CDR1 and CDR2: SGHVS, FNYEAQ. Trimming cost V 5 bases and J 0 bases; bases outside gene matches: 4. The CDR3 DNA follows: TGTGCCAGCAGCGGGGGGGACTCCTCCTACAATGAGCAGTTCTTC. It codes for CASSGGDSSYNEQFF.